This record concerns one T cell receptor (beta chain) sequence. Authors' data handling: The authors estimated nucleated cell counts from reference gene primer amplification. Produced via immunoSEQ multiplex PCR; TCRdb's table is partial and in-frame only. The V and J calls and the clone size are those of that table, but D and trimming were determined from the DNA. Of 150,000 to 200,000 clones detected, 90% appear once; the ten largest clones hold 0.55% to 0.8%. This sample is drawn from a study of blood T cell repertoires in COVID-19. Study-wide context: There were acute and convalescent COVID-19 samples, and they came from the United States, Italy and Spain. The analysed material was cDNA or gDNA that came from T cells, B-cell-depleted T cells, or PBMCs.

Germline V lookup: CDR1 LNHDA, CDR2 SQIVND (reference sequence). Trimming took 6 bases from V and 0 from J, leaving 12 bases between them. The CDR3 totals 16 residues. What was sequenced was peripheral blood. The chain recombines TRBV19 with TRBJ2-6; D unclear. This TCR came from a man in his fifties with acute or convalescent COVID-19. CDR3 amino acids: CASRRRRSSGANVLTF. Here the CDR3 DNA reads TGTGCCAGTAGGAGGAGACGAAGCTCTGGGGCCAACGTCCTGACTTTC.